Following are 12 T cell receptor beta chains from one sample sequenced in a study of Ad26.COV2.S vaccination and SARS-CoV-2 variants (dated by TCRdb to the early 2020s). Read against the paper, the sample's treatment or condition label means: around 19 received Ad26.COV2.S at low or high dose, single or two shots; a few received placebo; per-sample allocation not given. For vaccine and placebo recipients, repertoires were sequenced using samples collected on day 63 after the first injection. The protocol used for the library was the immunoSEQ multiplex PCR assay. TCRdb obtained this table from immuneACCESS and retained in-frame rearrangements with V and J assigned. These tables miss some clones; where compared with another copy, unresolved V genes account for less than half of the shortfall, and the remainder is unexplained. Present in this sample are about 350,000 clones, around 89% of which were seen just once. The ten largest clones add up to around 5.8% of the sample.

This material consisted of peripheral blood, taken in a trial of Ad26.COV2.S vaccine versus placebo. These receptor sequences come from a person between 18 and 60 years old who received the Ad26.COV2.S COVID-19 vaccine or a placebo.

The rearrangement joins TRBV5-4 to TRBJ2-5; maybe TRBD1 (6 bases). The CDR3 spans 14 residues. Germline values: CDR1 SGHNT, CDR2 YYREEE (reference sequence). Trimming removed 5 bases at V and 2 bases at J, with 13 bases between. The DNA of the CDR3 is TGTGCCAGCAGGCCCGGGACATCTCAAGAGACCCAGTACTTC. Protein sequence: CASRPGTSQETQYF.

V is TRBV7-2 and J is TRBJ1-2; no firm D call. Germline V gene lookup returns CDR1 SGHTA and CDR2 FQGNSA. V lost 5 bases and J 5 bases, leaving 6 bases between the germline ends. This CDR3 comprises 11 residues. The CDR3, as DNA: TGTGCCAGCAGCGCGGCTTATGGCTACACCTTC. As protein: CASSAAYGYTF.

The chain has TRBV10-3 and TRBJ2-4; possibly TRBD1 for D (6 bases). This CDR3 spans 17 amino acids. V lost 4 bases and J lost 0, with 16 bases in between. Germline CDR1 reads ENHRY; CDR2 reads SYGVKD. The CDR3, as DNA: TGTGCCATCAGTGGGGTACCAGGGGACCTAGCCAAAAACATTCAGTACTTC. Translating it yields CAISGVPGDLAKNIQYF.

J is TRBJ2-3 and V is TRBV7-9; TRBD2 agrees at 7 bases. V was clipped by 5 bases and J by 7 bases; unmatched bases: 6. Per the germline V gene, CDR1 is SEHNR and CDR2 is FQNEAQ (reference sequence). This CDR3 is 13 amino acids long. The CDR3 DNA reads TGTGCCAGCAGCCTGGCGGGGGAAAATACGCAGTATTTT. Its translation is CASSLAGENTQYF.

The chain combines TRBV4-2 with TRBJ1-4, with D possibly matching TRBD1 (5 bases). This CDR3 has 15 residues. CDR1 LGHNA and CDR2 YNFKEQ come from the germline V gene. V lost 2 bases and J 6 bases, leaving 13 bases between the germline ends. The CDR3 DNA sequence: TGTGCCAGCAGCCAAACCGGCGGGACGGATGAAAAACTGTTTTTT. This gives the protein CASSQTGGTDEKLFF.

The chain recombines TRBV6-5 with TRBJ1-5; no reliable D call. This CDR3 comprises 14 residues. V gave up 6 bases and J gave up 7 bases, with 16 bases separating them. CDR1 and CDR2 (germline): MNHEY, SVGAGI. The CDR3 coding sequence is TGTGCCAGCAGGCCAACCCACAGTTTGCAGCCCCAGCATTTT. Residues: CASRPTHSLQPQHF.

A word on this clone: The sample carries other DNA sequences with the same CDR3. The chain links TRBV29-1 to TRBJ1-2; no reliable D call. The CDR3 is 12 amino acids. Germline CDR1 SQVTM, CDR2 ANQGSEA. The V and J ends lost 3 bases and 2 bases respectively, with 7 bases between them. CDR3 in amino acids: CSVDDVNYGYTF. CDR3 sequence (DNA): TGCAGCGTTGATGATGTCAACTATGGCTACACCTTC.

The V and J genes are TRBV12-5 and TRBJ1-1; 11 bases fit TRBD1. Trimming cost V 4 bases and J 4 bases; bases outside gene matches: 11. The CDR3 totals 17 residues. Germline V gene data show CDR1 as LGHNT and CDR2 as FRNRAP. CDR3 nucleotide sequence: TGTGCTAGTGGTTCAGGACAGGGGGCGGGATGGATCACTGAAGCTTTCTTT. Translating it yields CASGSGQGAGWITEAFF.

The V call is TRBV18, the J call TRBJ2-5; 7 nucleotides align to TRBD1. Germline V lookup: CDR1 KGHSH, CDR2 LQKENI. This CDR3 region has 14 residues. V lost 1 base and J lost 4; bases outside the gene matches: 3. The CDR3 DNA reads as TGTGCCAGCTCACCACAACAGGGGATAGAGACCCAGTACTTC. Amino acid sequence: CASSPQQGIETQYF.

Only one count was recorded for this clone. The gene calls are TRBV7-9 and TRBJ2-5, with 7 bases identical to TRBD2. The V segment lost 1 base and the J segment 4 bases; nucleotides outside the gene matches: 9. There are 16 residues in the CDR3. Germline loops: CDR1 SEHNR, CDR2 FQNEAQ (reference sequence). The CDR3, as DNA: TGTGCCAGCAGCTTAGAGGGGCGGGAGAGGCGAGAGACCCAGTACTTC. Translated, it gives CASSLEGRERRETQYF.

This clone was counted a few times. V usage is TRBV11-1 and J usage is TRBJ2-7; 12 bases are a match to TRBD1. Germline CDR1 and CDR2: SGHAT and FQDESV (reference sequence). CDR3 length equals 16 residues. After removal of 5 bases from V and 5 bases from J, the junction contained 10 bases not matched to a gene. The CDR3 bases are TGTGCCAGCAGCCCATCCCCCGGGACAGGGGGCGACGAGCAGTACTTC. Its protein is CASSPSPGTGGDEQYF.

The chain links TRBV6-5 to TRBJ2-6; D remains ambiguous. V lost 3 bases and J 4 bases, leaving 10 bases between the germline ends. This CDR3 is 15 amino acids long. Germline V lookup: CDR1 MNHEY, CDR2 SVGAGI. The CDR3 DNA is TGTGCCAGCAGTTATAGTAGACCCGGGGCCAACGTCCTGACTTTC. This sequence encodes CASSYSRPGANVLTF.